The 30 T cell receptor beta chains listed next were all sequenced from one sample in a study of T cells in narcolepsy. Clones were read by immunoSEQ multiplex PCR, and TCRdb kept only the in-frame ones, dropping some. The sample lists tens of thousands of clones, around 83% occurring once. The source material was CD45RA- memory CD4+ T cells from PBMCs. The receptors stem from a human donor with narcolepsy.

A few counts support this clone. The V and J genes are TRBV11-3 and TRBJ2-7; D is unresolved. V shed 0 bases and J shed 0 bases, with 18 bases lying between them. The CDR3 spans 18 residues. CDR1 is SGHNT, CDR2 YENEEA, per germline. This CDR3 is CASSLDFWHLRDSYEQYF. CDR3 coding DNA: TGTGCCAGCAGCTTAGATTTCTGGCACCTAAGAGACTCCTACGAGCAGTACTTC.

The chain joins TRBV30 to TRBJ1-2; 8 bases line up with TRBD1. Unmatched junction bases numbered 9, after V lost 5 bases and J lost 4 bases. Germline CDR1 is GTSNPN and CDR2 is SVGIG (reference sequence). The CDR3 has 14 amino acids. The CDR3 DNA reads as TGTGCCTGGGGGAGACAGGGGTTGGGCTATGGCTACACCTTC. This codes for CAWGRQGLGYGYTF.

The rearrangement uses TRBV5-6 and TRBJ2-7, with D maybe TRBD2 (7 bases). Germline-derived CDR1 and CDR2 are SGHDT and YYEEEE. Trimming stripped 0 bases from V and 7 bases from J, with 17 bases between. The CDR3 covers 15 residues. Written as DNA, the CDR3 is TGTGCCAGCAGCTTGGGACTAGCAGGGGATAGTGAGCAGTACTTC. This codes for CASSLGLAGDSEQYF. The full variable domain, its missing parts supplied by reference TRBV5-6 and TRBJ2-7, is DAGVTQSPTHLIKTRGQQVTLRCSPKSGHDTVSWYQQALGQGPQFIFQYYEEEERQRGNFPDRFSGHQFPNYSSELNVNALLLGDSALYLCASSLGLAGDSEQYFGPGTRLTVT.

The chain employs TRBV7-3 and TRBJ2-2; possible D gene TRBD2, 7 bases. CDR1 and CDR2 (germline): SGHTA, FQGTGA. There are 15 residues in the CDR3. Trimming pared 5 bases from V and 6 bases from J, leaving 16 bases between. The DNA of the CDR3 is TGTGCCAGCAGCCCAGCGGCGGGGGCCTCCGGGGAGCTGTTTTTT. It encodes CASSPAAGASGELFF.

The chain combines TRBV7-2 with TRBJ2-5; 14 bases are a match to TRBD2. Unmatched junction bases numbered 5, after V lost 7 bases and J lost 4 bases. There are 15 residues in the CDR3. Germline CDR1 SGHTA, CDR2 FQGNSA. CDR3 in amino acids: CASNRLAGGRETQYF. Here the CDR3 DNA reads TGTGCCAGCAACCGACTAGCGGGGGGGAGAGAGACCCAGTACTTC.

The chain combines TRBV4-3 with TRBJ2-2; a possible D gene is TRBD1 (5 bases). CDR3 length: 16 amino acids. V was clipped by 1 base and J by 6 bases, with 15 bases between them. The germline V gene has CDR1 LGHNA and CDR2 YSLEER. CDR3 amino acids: CASSQVMGLGPGELFF. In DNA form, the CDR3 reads TGCGCCAGCAGCCAAGTAATGGGTTTGGGGCCCGGGGAGCTGTTTTTT.

The CDR3 protein is CASSQNLLGAALSYEQYF. The CDR3 region has the DNA TGTGCCAGCAGCCAAAATCTCCTCGGGGCTGCTTTGTCCTACGAGCAGTACTTC. The chain has TRBV7-2 and TRBJ2-7, with D possibly being TRBD1 or TRBD2 (5 bases each). The CDR3 covers 18 residues. The germline V gene encodes CDR1 SGHTA and CDR2 FQGNSA. The germline V and J ends were trimmed by 5 bases and 1 base, with 24 bases remaining between them.

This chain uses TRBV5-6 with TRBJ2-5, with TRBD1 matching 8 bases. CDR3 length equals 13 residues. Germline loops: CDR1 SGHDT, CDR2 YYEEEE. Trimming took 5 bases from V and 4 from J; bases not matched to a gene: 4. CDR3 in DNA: TGTGCCAGCAGAATACAGGGGGGAGAGACCCAGTACTTC. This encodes CASRIQGGETQYF.

The CDR3 spells CASSTRDRGAETQYF. CDR3 nucleotides: TGTGCCAGCAGCACACGGGACAGGGGGGCCGAGACCCAGTACTTC. The J gene is TRBJ2-5, the V gene TRBV4-2, with 11 nucleotides matching TRBD1. The J segment lost 5 bases and the V segment lost 5 bases, leaving 7 bases of the junction unmatched. In germline, CDR1 is LGHNA, CDR2 YNFKEQ. The CDR3 length is 15 residues.

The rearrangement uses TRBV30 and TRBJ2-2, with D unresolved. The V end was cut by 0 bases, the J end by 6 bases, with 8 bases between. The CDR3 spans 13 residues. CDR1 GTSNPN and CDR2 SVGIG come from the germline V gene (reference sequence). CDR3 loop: CAWSVTASGELFF. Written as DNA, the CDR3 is TGTGCCTGGAGTGTGACCGCGTCCGGGGAGCTGTTTTTT.

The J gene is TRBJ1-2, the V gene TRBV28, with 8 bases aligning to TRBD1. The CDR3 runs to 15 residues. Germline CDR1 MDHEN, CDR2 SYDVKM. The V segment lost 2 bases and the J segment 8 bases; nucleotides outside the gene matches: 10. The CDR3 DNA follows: TGTGCCAGCAGTTTAGTAGGGCAGGGGGCAGGGGGCTACACCTTC. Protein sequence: CASSLVGQGAGGYTF.

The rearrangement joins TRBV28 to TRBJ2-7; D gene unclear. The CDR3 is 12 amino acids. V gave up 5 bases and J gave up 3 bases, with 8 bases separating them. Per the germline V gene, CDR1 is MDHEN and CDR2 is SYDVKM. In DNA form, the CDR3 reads TGTGCCAGCAGTCTCGACGGCTACGAGCAGTACTTC. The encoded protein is CASSLDGYEQYF. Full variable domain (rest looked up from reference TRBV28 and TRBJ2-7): DVKVTQSSRYLVKRTGEKVFLECVQDMDHENMFWYRQDPGLGLRLIYFSYDVKMKEKGDIPEGYSVSREKKERFSLILESASTNQTSMYLCASSLDGYEQYFGPGTRLTVT.

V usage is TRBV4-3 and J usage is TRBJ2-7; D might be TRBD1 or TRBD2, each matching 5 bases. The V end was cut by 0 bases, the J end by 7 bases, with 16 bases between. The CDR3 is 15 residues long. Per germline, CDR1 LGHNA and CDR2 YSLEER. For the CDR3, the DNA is TGCGCCAGCAGCCAAGATAGCACAGTGGGACGGGAGCAGTACTTC. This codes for CASSQDSTVGREQYF.

CDR3 coding DNA: TGTGCCAGCAGCTTGGGAGCGGGGGGCCAAGAGACCCAGTACTTC. It is translated as CASSLGAGGQETQYF. The chain links TRBV7-3 to TRBJ2-5; TRBD2 aligns across 9 bases. The germline CDR1 and CDR2 sequences are SGHTA and FQGTGA. There are 15 residues in the CDR3. The trim removed 3 bases at V and 1 base at J, leaving 3 bases unmatched.

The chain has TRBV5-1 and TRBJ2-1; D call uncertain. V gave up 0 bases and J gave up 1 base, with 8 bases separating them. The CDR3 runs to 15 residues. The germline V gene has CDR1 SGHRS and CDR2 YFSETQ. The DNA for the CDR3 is TGCGCCAGCAGCTTGGAAGTGGCTTCCTACAATGAGCAGTTCTTC. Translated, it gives CASSLEVASYNEQFF.

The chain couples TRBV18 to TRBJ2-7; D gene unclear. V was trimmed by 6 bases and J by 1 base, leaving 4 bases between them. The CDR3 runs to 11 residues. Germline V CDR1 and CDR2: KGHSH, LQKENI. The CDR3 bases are TGTGCCAGCTCGGAGTCCTACGAGCAGTACTTC. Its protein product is CASSESYEQYF. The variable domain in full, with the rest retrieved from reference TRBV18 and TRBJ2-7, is NAGVMQNPRHLVRRRGQEARLRCSPMKGHSHVYWYRQLPEEGLKFMVYLQKENIIDESGMPKERFSAEFPKEGPSILRIQQVVRGDSAAYFCASSESYEQYFGPGTRLTVT.

CDR3 nucleotides: TGTGCCAGCAGTTTAGGAGGAACGCCCGGTTTGGGGTTTCAGCCCCAGCATTTT. Amino acid sequence: CASSLGGTPGLGFQPQHF. This sequence joins TRBV27 and TRBJ1-5; D is uncertain. The CDR3 consists of 18 residues. Trimming took off 2 bases at V and 6 bases at J, with 23 bases between the two ends. Germline V gene lookup returns CDR1 MNHEY and CDR2 SMNVEV (reference sequence).

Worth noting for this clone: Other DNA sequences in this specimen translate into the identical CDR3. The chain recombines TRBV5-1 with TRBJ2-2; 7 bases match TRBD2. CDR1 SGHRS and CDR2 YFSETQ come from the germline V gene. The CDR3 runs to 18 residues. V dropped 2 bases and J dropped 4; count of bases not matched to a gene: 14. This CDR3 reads CASSFRVERGLLTGELFF. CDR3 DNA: TGCGCCAGCAGCTTCCGTGTGGAGCGGGGTCTCCTCACCGGGGAGCTGTTTTTT.

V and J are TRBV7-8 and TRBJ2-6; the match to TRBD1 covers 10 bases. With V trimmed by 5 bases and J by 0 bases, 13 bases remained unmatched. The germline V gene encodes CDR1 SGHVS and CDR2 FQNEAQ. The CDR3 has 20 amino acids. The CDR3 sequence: CASSLRSRTGGSSGANVLTF. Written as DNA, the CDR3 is TGTGCCAGCAGCCTCAGATCACGGACAGGGGGAAGCTCTGGGGCCAACGTCCTGACTTTC.

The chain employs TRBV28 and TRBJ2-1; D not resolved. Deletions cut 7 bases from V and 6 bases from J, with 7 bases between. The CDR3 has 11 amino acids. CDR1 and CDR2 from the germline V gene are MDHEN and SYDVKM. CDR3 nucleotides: TGTGCCAGCATTTCGGGCAATGAGCAGTTCTTC. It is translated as CASISGNEQFF.

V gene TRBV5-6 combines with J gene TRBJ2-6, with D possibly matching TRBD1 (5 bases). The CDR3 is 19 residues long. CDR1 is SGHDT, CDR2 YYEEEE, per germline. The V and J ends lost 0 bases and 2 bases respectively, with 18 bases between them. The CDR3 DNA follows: TGTGCCAGCAGCTTGGCCGGGCAGGGTCGTAGTACTGGGGCCAACGTCCTGACTTTC. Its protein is CASSLAGQGRSTGANVLTF. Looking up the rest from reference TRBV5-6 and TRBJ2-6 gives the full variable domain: DAGVTQSPTHLIKTRGQQVTLRCSPKSGHDTVSWYQQALGQGPQFIFQYYEEEERQRGNFPDRFSGHQFPNYSSELNVNALLLGDSALYLCASSLAGQGRSTGANVLTFGAGSRLTVL.

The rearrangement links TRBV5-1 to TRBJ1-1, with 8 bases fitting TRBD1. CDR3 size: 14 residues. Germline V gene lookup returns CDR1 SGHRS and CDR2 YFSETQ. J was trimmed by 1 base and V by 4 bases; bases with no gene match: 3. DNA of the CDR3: TGCGCCAGCAGCCCCGGGACAGGGAACACTGAAGCTTTCTTT. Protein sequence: CASSPGTGNTEAFF.

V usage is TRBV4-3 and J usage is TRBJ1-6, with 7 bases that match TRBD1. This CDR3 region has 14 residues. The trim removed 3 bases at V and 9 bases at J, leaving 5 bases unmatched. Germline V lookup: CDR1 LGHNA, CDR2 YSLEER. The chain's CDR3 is CASSQTGLASPLHF. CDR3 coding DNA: TGCGCCAGCAGCCAGACAGGGTTAGCTTCACCCCTCCACTTT.

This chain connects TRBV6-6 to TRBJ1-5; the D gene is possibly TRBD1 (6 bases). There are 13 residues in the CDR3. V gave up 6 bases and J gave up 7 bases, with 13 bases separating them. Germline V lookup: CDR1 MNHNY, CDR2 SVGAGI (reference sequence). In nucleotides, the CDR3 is TGTGCCAGCAGCCCCTACAGGGACCAGCCCCAGCATTTT. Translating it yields CASSPYRDQPQHF.

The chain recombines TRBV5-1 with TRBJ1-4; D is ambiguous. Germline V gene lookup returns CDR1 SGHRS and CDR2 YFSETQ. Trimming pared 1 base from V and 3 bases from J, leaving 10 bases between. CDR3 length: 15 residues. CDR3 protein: CASSLYSSANEKLFF. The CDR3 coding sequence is TGCGCCAGCAGCTTGTACAGTTCGGCTAATGAAAAACTGTTTTTT.

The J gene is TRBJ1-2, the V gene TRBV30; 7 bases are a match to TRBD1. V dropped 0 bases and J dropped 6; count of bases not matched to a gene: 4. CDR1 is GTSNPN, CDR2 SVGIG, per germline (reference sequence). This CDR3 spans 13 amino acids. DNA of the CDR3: TGTGCCTGGAGTGTACGAGGGGGCGATGGCTACACCTTC. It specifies CAWSVRGGDGYTF. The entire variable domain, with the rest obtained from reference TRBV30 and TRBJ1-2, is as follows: SQTIHQWPATLVQPVGSPLSLECTVEGTSNPNLYWYRQAAGRGLQLLFYSVGIGQISSEVPQNLSASRPQDRQFILSSKKLLLSDSGFYLCAWSVRGGDGYTFGSGTRLTVV.

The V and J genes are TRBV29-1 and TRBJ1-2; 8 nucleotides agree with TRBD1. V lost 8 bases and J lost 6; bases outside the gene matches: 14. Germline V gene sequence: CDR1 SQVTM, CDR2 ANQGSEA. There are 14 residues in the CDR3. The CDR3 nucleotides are TGCAGCTCCACCGGGACAGGTTTTTCGGATGGCTACACCTTC. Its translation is CSSTGTGFSDGYTF.

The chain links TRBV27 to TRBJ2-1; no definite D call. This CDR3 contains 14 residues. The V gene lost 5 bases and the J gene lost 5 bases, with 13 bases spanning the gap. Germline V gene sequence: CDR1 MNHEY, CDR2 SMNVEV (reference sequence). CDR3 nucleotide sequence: TGTGCCAGCAGTCTCCGGGCCAGAAACAATGAGCAGTTCTTC. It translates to CASSLRARNNEQFF.

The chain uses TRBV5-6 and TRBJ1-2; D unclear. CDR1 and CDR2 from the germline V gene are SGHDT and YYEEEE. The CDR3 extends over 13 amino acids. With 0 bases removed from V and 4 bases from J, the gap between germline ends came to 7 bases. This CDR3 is CASSLAESYGYTF. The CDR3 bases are TGTGCCAGCAGCTTGGCCGAGAGCTATGGCTACACCTTC.

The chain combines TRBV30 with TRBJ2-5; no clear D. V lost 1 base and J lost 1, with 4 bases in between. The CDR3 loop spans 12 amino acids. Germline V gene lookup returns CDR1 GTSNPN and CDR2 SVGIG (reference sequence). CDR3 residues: CAWSGGQETQYF. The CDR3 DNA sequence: TGTGCCTGGAGTGGGGGCCAAGAGACCCAGTACTTC.